This record concerns one T cell receptor beta chain sequence. This entry is derived from a study of blood T cell repertoires in COVID-19. Study context: Acute and convalescent COVID-19 specimens originated in the United States, Italy and Spain.

Per the authors' pipeline: Reference gene primer amplification yielded estimated nucleated cell counts. Using immunoSEQ multiplex PCR, the repertoire was profiled, and TCRdb retains in-frame clones only, with some absent. V, J and clone size reflect that table, while D and trimming were determined from the DNA. Here the sample spans approximately 300,000 clones, approximately 92% being singletons. Trimming shortened V by 2 bases and J by 2 bases, and 16 bases separated the two germline ends. Germline CDR1 is LGHDT and CDR2 is YNNKEL (reference sequence). This CDR3 has 17 amino acids. In Seattle, patients joined the study during active infection and were tracked longitudinally.

The sample comprised peripheral blood. The J gene is TRBJ1-3, the V gene TRBV3-1 (or the pseudogene TRBV3-2); D may be TRBD1 (5 bases). The receptor's source is a woman aged 30 to 39 with COVID-19, enrolled during active disease. CDR3 coding DNA: TGTGCCAGCAGCCAACAAACAGGATTCTCTGCTGGAAACACCATATATTTT. Its protein is CASSQQTGFSAGNTIYF.